One sample yielded the 18 T cell receptor beta chains listed below, sequenced in a study of T-cell memory formation after mild COVID-19. One entry per CDR3 protein, called by TCRdb with MiXCR from the 5' RACE reads. The sample carries 150,000 to 200,000 distinct CDR3 sequences, roughly 15% recorded once. Source material: PBMCs or a T cell subset sorted from them (not recorded which). These receptors all stem from an adult woman who had mild COVID-19 (a few samples of this study predate the infection). Cell type and time point are not known.

This clonotype appeared a few times. V is TRBV5-1 and J is TRBJ2-7; 7 bases are a match to TRBD1. There are 13 residues in the CDR3. V trimming: 3 bases; J trimming: 12 bases; junction bases outside the gene matches: 12. Germline assignment: CDR1 SGHRS and CDR2 YFSETQ. This CDR3 reads CASSSRTGAGLYF. Written as DNA, the CDR3 is TGCGCCAGCAGCTCCCGGACAGGTGCAGGTCTGTACTTC.

This rearrangement joins TRBV28 to TRBJ2-3; maybe TRBD2 (6 bases). The V and J ends lost 2 bases and 2 bases respectively, with 11 bases between them. CDR1 is MDHEN, CDR2 SYDVKM, per germline. This CDR3 is 15 amino acids long. The CDR3 spells CASSLRGGITDTQYF. CDR3 nucleotides: TGTGCCAGCAGTTTACGCGGCGGGATCACAGATACGCAGTATTTT.

The V and J genes are TRBV4-3 and TRBJ2-7; D is possibly TRBD1 (5 bases). Germline assignment: CDR1 LGHNA and CDR2 YSLEER. Trimming removed 0 bases at V and 9 bases at J, with 15 bases between. The CDR3 loop spans 14 amino acids. The CDR3: CASSQDRVGAGQYF. The CDR3 DNA follows: TGCGCCAGCAGCCAAGACAGGGTTGGTGCTGGGCAGTACTTC.

The genes are TRBV6-5 and TRBJ2-3; D gene uncertain. The CDR3 is 13 amino acids. The germline V gene encodes CDR1 MNHEY and CDR2 SVGAGI. Deletions cut 7 bases from V and 10 bases from J, with 18 bases between. The CDR3 DNA sequence: TGTGCCAGCAAACGGGCGGAGACCAGTGCGCAGTATTTT. This codes for CASKRAETSAQYF.

The chain employs TRBV20-1 and TRBJ2-1, with 13 bases matching TRBD2. J was trimmed by 8 bases and V by 3 bases; bases with no gene match: 7. In germline, CDR1 is DFQATT, CDR2 SNEGSKA (reference sequence). The CDR3 consists of 15 residues. Here the CDR3 DNA reads TGCAGTGCTAGTCGTAGGACTAGCGGGAGCGATGAGCAGTTCTTC. Translation gives CSASRRTSGSDEQFF.

This chain connects TRBV29-1 to TRBJ2-7; 10 nucleotides align to TRBD2. V shed 4 bases, J shed 6 bases, and the junction held 9 bases outside the gene matches. Per germline, CDR1 SQVTM and CDR2 ANQGSEA. This CDR3 is built from 14 residues. The CDR3 protein is CSVASLAGNVEQYF. In nucleotides, the CDR3 is TGCAGCGTTGCCTCACTAGCGGGAAACGTCGAGCAGTACTTC.

V is TRBV4-2 and J is TRBJ2-5, with TRBD2 matching over 9 bases. V trimming: 3 bases; J trimming: 0 bases; junction bases outside the gene matches: 5. The germline V gene has CDR1 LGHNA and CDR2 YNFKEQ. The CDR3 spans 16 residues. The CDR3 sequence: CASSQGLASYQETQYF. In DNA form, the CDR3 reads TGTGCCAGCAGCCAGGGACTAGCCTCGTACCAAGAGACCCAGTACTTC.

The genes are TRBV12-3 or TRBV12-4 and TRBJ1-4; no clear D gene. Trimming cost V 3 bases and J 0 bases, with 11 bases left between them. The CDR3 has 16 residues. The CDR3, as DNA: TGTGCCAGCAGTTTCGCGGGGTTTGCAACTAATGAAAAACTGTTTTTT. Translating it yields CASSFAGFATNEKLFF.

This clonotype has more than one count but fewer than ten. The rearrangement uses TRBV6-5 and TRBJ2-1; perhaps D is TRBD1 or TRBD2 (5 bases each). Trimming removed 6 bases from V and 8 bases from J, with 14 bases in between. The CDR3 has 13 amino acids. CDR1 MNHEY and CDR2 SVGAGI come from the germline V gene. CDR3 sequence reads: CASRPVGVHEQFF. The CDR3 region has the DNA TGTGCCAGCAGACCCGTGGGGGTTCATGAGCAGTTCTTC.

The chain has TRBV7-9 and TRBJ2-5, with D perhaps given as TRBD1 or TRBD2 (6 bases each). This CDR3 spans 15 amino acids. The germline V gene has CDR1 SEHNR and CDR2 FQNEAQ (reference sequence). Trimming cost V 6 bases and J 5 bases, with 19 bases left between them. In DNA, the CDR3 is TGTGCCAGCAGTCCCTCTACGGGGGCGGGGGAGACCCAGTACTTC. Amino acids: CASSPSTGAGETQYF.

V is TRBV29-1 and J is TRBJ2-7; weak D call: TRBD1 (6 bases). This CDR3 is built from 11 residues. CDR1 is SQVTM and CDR2 is ANQGSEA in the germline V gene. Trimming took off 5 bases at V and 11 bases at J, with 16 bases between the two ends. This CDR3 reads CSVPRGSAKYF. In DNA form, the CDR3 reads TGCAGCGTTCCTAGGGGGAGCGCTAAGTACTTC.

The V gene is TRBV12-3 or TRBV12-4, the J gene TRBJ1-1, with unresolved D. This CDR3 has 14 residues. V was trimmed by 6 bases and J by 3 bases, leaving 14 bases between them. DNA of the CDR3: TGTGCCAGCAGCCAGGTATTTTGGGACACTGAAGCTTTCTTT. Translated, it gives CASSQVFWDTEAFF.

This clonotype was recorded at least ten times. V gene TRBV7-9 combines with J gene TRBJ2-3; TRBD2 might be the D (6 bases). Germline V gene lookup returns CDR1 SEHNR and CDR2 FQNEAQ (reference sequence). The CDR3 sequence is 16 residues long. V dropped 8 bases and J dropped 1 base, with 19 bases sitting between them. CDR3 bases: TGTGCCAGCGCCTCCCCCGGGAGTCGGGGCACAGATACGCAGTATTTT. Its protein product is CASASPGSRGTDTQYF.

The rearrangement links TRBV5-1 to TRBJ2-7, with 7 bases aligning to TRBD2. Per germline, CDR1 SGHRS and CDR2 YFSETQ. With V trimmed by 3 bases and J by 3 bases, 3 bases remained unmatched. The CDR3 totals 13 residues. The CDR3 DNA reads as TGCGCCAGCAGCTCCGGGGAGGGCTACGAGCAGTACTTC. This translates into CASSSGEGYEQYF. The whole variable domain, filled in from reference TRBV5-1 and TRBJ2-7, reads KAGVTQTPRYLIKTRGQQVTLSCSPISGHRSVSWYQQTPGQGLQFLFEYFSETQRNKGNFPGRFSGRQFSNSRSEMNVSTLELGDSALYLCASSSGEGYEQYFGPGTRLTVT.

This clonotype was detected only a few times. This chain uses TRBV30 with TRBJ1-3, with D hard to call. Germline values: CDR1 GTSNPN, CDR2 SVGIG (reference sequence). The CDR3 is 15 amino acids. Trimming left V 1 base short and J 0 bases short, with 10 bases between. CDR3 loop: CAWSGASNSGNTIYF. CDR3 DNA: TGTGCCTGGAGTGGCGCCAGCAACTCTGGAAACACCATATATTTT. Complete variable domain (other parts from reference TRBV30 and TRBJ1-3): SQTIHQWPATLVQPVGSPLSLECTVEGTSNPNLYWYRQAAGRGLQLLFYSVGIGQISSEVPQNLSASRPQDRQFILSSKKLLLSDSGFYLCAWSGASNSGNTIYFGEGSWLTVV.

The V and J genes are TRBV7-3 and TRBJ2-1; TRBD2 might be the D (6 bases). V was clipped by 5 bases and J by 3 bases, with 11 bases between them. The germline gives CDR1 SGHTA, CDR2 FQGTGA. The CDR3 is 14 amino acids. The CDR3 DNA sequence: TGTGCCAGCAGCGTTGGGACTGGCTACAATGAGCAGTTCTTC. Translating it yields CASSVGTGYNEQFF.

CDR3 loop: CASSMGGGPDSNQPQHF. The CDR3 region has the DNA TGTGCCAGTAGTATGGGTGGGGGTCCTGATAGCAATCAGCCCCAGCATTTT. The rearrangement joins TRBV19 to TRBJ1-5; tentative D call: TRBD1 (5 bases). The CDR3 length is 17 residues. CDR1 is LNHDA and CDR2 is SQIVND in the germline V gene (reference sequence). Trimming removed 3 bases from V and 0 bases from J, with 15 bases in between.

This chain connects TRBV2 to TRBJ1-1; D remains ambiguous. The CDR3 covers 13 residues. Germline V CDR1 and CDR2: SNHLY, FYNNEI. The V and J ends lost 6 bases and 4 bases respectively, with 12 bases between them. The CDR3 coding sequence is TGTGCCAGCAGGAAGGTGGGGTCCACTGAAGCTTTCTTT. Protein: CASRKVGSTEAFF.